This T cell receptor beta chain was recorded in a study of blood T cell repertoires in COVID-19. The method was immunoSEQ multiplex PCR; TCRdb's version includes in-frame clones alone and lacks a portion of them. The table has around 50,000 clones, 60% to 80% seen once; the top ten hold about 6%. The sample was PBMCs or T cells enriched from blood (not recorded which). The receptor was derived from a woman aged 45-60 years with acute COVID-19.

The DNA of the CDR3 is TGTGCCAGCACCCGAACGGGGAACACTGAAGCTTTCTTT. Protein product: CASTRTGNTEAFF. V and J are TRBV18 and TRBJ1-1; D is unresolved. Trimming removed 8 bases from V and 1 base from J, with 11 bases in between. CDR3 length: 13 amino acids. Germline loops: CDR1 KGHSH, CDR2 LQKENI.